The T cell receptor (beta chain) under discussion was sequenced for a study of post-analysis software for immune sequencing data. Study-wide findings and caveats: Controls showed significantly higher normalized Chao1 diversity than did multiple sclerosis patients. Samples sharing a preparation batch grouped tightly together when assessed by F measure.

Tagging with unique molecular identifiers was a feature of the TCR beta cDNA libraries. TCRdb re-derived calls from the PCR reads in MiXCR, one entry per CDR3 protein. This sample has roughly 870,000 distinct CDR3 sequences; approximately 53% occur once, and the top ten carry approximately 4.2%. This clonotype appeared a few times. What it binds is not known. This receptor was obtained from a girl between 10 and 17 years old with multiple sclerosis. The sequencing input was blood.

The CDR3 loop is CSATRTGTMNHGYTF. The CDR3 DNA reads TGCAGTGCTACCAGGACAGGGACTATGAACCATGGCTACACCTTC. The genes are TRBV20-1 and TRBJ1-2; 8 nucleotides agree with TRBD1. The CDR3 runs to 15 residues. Germline V CDR1 and CDR2: DFQATT, SNEGSKA (reference sequence). After removal of 4 bases from V and 6 bases from J, the junction contained 13 bases not matched to a gene.